This TCR beta chain appears in the sequencing data of a study of T-cell memory formation after mild COVID-19. The wider study: TCR clusters were largely donor specific.

Study-wide points: Among clones contracting day 15 to 85, CD4/CD8 was balanced, whereas later expanders leaned CD4+. Among clones peaking at day 37 in the second wave, SARS-CoV-2 specificity remained unconfirmed.

The 5'RACE method, run with constant-segment primers, produced TCR alpha and TCR beta cDNA libraries (carrying sample barcodes and UMIs). TCRdb fed the 5' RACE reads into MiXCR, producing one record per CDR3 protein. The sample carries around 150,000 distinct CDR3 sequences, around a third recorded once. To note about this clonotype: Its antigen is currently unknown.

Germline V gene data show CDR1 as MRHNA and CDR2 as SNTAGT. V was pared by 5 bases and J by 7 bases, with 11 bases of the junction left unmatched. CDR3 length: 15 residues. Sequencing used PBMCs or a T cell subset sorted from them (not recorded which). V usage is TRBV6-4 and J usage is TRBJ1-2, with 9 bases fitting TRBD1. This clonotype originated in an adult woman who had mild COVID-19 (a few samples of this study predate the infection). Cell type and time point are not known. CDR3 DNA: TGTGCCAGCAGTCCCTCCGGGGGGACAGGGTTTGGCTACACCTTC. It codes for CASSPSGGTGFGYTF.